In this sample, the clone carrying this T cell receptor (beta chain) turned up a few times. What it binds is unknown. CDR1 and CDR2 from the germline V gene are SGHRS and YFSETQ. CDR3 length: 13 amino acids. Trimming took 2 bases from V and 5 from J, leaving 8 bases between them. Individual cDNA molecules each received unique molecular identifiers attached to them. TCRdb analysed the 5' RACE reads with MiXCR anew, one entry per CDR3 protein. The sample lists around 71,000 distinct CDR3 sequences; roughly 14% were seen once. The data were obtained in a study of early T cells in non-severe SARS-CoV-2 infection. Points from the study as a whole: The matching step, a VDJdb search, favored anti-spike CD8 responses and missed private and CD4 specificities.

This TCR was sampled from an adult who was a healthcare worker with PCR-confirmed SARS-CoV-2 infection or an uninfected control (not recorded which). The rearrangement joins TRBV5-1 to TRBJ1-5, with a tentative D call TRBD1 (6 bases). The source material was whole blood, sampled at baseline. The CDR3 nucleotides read TGCGCCAGCAGCTTAACAGGGTATCAGCCCCAGCATTTT. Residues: CASSLTGYQPQHF.